This passage covers 26 T cell receptor beta chains from one sample sequenced in a study of Ad26.COV2.S vaccination and SARS-CoV-2 variants. TCRdb's copy holds only in-frame clones and misses some; the assay was immunoSEQ multiplex PCR. The sample holds 300,000 to 400,000 clones, about 85% seen once. Treatment described: 15 to 20 received Ad26.COV2.S at low or high dose, single or two shots; about five received placebo; per-sample allocation not given. Day 63 following the first vaccine or placebo injection was when the samples were taken. The specimen was peripheral blood, collected in a trial of Ad26.COV2.S vaccine versus placebo. Every receptor here comes from a person between 18 and 65 years old who received the Ad26.COV2.S COVID-19 vaccine or a placebo.

This clone was seen only once. This chain connects TRBV29-1 to TRBJ1-1, with a possible D match to TRBD1 (6 bases). The germline V gene encodes CDR1 SQVTM and CDR2 ANQGSEA. The CDR3 has 15 residues. V lost 1 base and J 5 bases, leaving 17 bases between the germline ends. The CDR3 reads CSVEVHRALETEAFF. The CDR3 region has the DNA TGCAGCGTTGAAGTTCACAGGGCATTGGAGACTGAAGCTTTCTTT.

The chain links TRBV5-4 to TRBJ2-7, with D tentatively TRBD1 (6 bases). Trimming removed 2 bases at V and 5 bases at J, with 26 bases between. The CDR3 runs 18 residues. Germline V CDR1 and CDR2: SGHNT, YYREEE (reference sequence). CDR3 in amino acids: CASSLPSSSAGAYHEQYF. For the CDR3, the DNA is TGTGCCAGCAGCTTACCTTCTTCTTCGGCAGGGGCCTACCACGAGCAGTACTTC.

The chain is built from TRBV20-1 and TRBJ1-2; D gene unclear. Trimming removed 3 bases at V and 0 bases at J, with 11 bases between. This CDR3 has 14 residues. In germline, CDR1 is DFQATT, CDR2 SNEGSKA (reference sequence). The chain's CDR3 is CSASVVGANYGYTF. CDR3 in DNA: TGCAGTGCTAGTGTTGTGGGAGCTAACTATGGCTACACCTTC.

The chain is built from TRBV7-9 and TRBJ2-3; D is ambiguous. V was clipped by 5 bases and J by 5 bases, with 8 bases between them. This CDR3 is 12 amino acids long. Germline assignment: CDR1 SEHNR and CDR2 FQNEAQ (reference sequence). The CDR3 sequence is CASSPLQDTQYF. The DNA for the CDR3 is TGTGCCAGCAGCCCGCTTCAAGATACGCAGTATTTT.

This chain connects TRBV19 to TRBJ1-2; D perhaps matches TRBD1 (6 bases). The CDR3 extends over 13 amino acids. Trimming stripped 3 bases from V and 6 bases from J, with 11 bases between. The germline gives CDR1 LNHDA, CDR2 SQIVND (reference sequence). The CDR3 coding sequence is TGTGCCAGTAGTATCTGGGGGGCGGATGGCTACACCTTC. It specifies CASSIWGADGYTF.

V usage is TRBV10-3 and J usage is TRBJ1-3; D is undetermined. Deletions cut 3 bases from V and 2 bases from J, with 14 bases between. From germline, CDR1 is ENHRY and CDR2 SYGVKD. This CDR3 is built from 16 residues. CDR3 protein: CAISEPGLTPGNTIYF. The CDR3 DNA is TGTGCCATCAGTGAACCCGGACTGACCCCTGGAAACACCATATATTTT.

V usage is TRBV15 and J usage is TRBJ2-7; 7 nucleotides agree with TRBD2. Germline V lookup: CDR1 LNHNV, CDR2 YYDKDF (reference sequence). The CDR3 is made up of 18 amino acids. V lost 3 bases and J lost 4; bases outside the gene matches: 18. The CDR3 spells CATSSLREDSLAVYEQYF. CDR3 bases: TGTGCCACCAGCAGCCTTAGGGAAGATTCGCTAGCGGTATACGAGCAGTACTTC.

CDR3 coding DNA: TGTGCCAGCAGCCAAGCTCGAGGGGACAATGAGCAGTTCTTC. Its translation: CASSQARGDNEQFF. The genes are TRBV14 and TRBJ2-1, with D possibly called TRBD1 or TRBD2 (5 bases each). The CDR3 totals 14 residues. The ends were cut back, 1 base at V and 5 bases at J, with 9 bases in the middle. Germline lookup yields CDR1 SGHDN and CDR2 FVKESK.

This clone was seen more than once but under ten times. The chain is built from TRBV2 and TRBJ1-6; D is undetermined. Germline V gives CDR1 SNHLY, CDR2 FYNNEI. V lost 7 bases and J lost 8, with 18 bases in between. The CDR3 totals 15 residues. CDR3 nucleotides: TGTGCCAGCAAGGTTTATGGACGTAAAGATTCACCCCTCCACTTT. As protein: CASKVYGRKDSPLHF. The full variable domain, completed using reference TRBV2 and TRBJ1-6, is EPEVTQTPSHQVTQMGQEVILRCVPISNHLYFYWYRQILGQKVEFLVSFYNNEISEKSEIFDDQFSVERPDGSNFTLKIRSTKLEDSAMYFCASKVYGRKDSPLHFGNGTRLTVT.

This chain joins TRBV2 and TRBJ2-7, with D perhaps matching TRBD1 or TRBD2 (5 bases each). There are 15 residues in the CDR3. In germline, CDR1 is SNHLY, CDR2 FYNNEI. With 3 bases removed from V and 2 bases from J, the gap between germline ends came to 14 bases. CDR3 loop: CASSDFRDPPYEQYF. DNA of the CDR3: TGTGCCAGCAGTGACTTCCGGGACCCACCCTACGAGCAGTACTTC.

The V call is TRBV28, the J call TRBJ2-7, with TRBD2 matching over 7 bases. Looked up from germline, CDR1 is MDHEN and CDR2 is SYDVKM. V lost 2 bases, J lost 3 bases, and 1 base stayed unmatched. The CDR3 has 13 amino acids. CDR3 protein: CASSLGTIYEQYF. CDR3 coding DNA: TGTGCCAGCAGTTTAGGGACTATCTACGAGCAGTACTTC.

CDR3 nucleotides: TGTGCTAGTGGTACCTGGGACAGGGTAGAGGATGAGCAGTTCTTC. Translating it yields CASGTWDRVEDEQFF. The chain combines TRBV12-5 with TRBJ2-1; the match to TRBD1 covers 9 bases. V lost 5 bases, J lost 8 bases, and 10 bases stayed unmatched. Germline-derived CDR1 and CDR2 are LGHNT and FRNRAP. CDR3 size: 15 residues.

The chain uses TRBV7-7 and TRBJ2-1; 7 bases fit TRBD1. V was pared by 8 bases and J by 5 bases, with 9 bases of the junction left unmatched. This CDR3 comprises 14 residues. The germline V gene encodes CDR1 SSHAT and CDR2 FNYEAQ (reference sequence). This chain's CDR3 is CASSMGQRNNEQFF. The DNA of the CDR3 is TGTGCCAGCTCCATGGGACAGCGAAACAATGAGCAGTTCTTC.

The rearrangement links TRBV29-1 to TRBJ2-3; 7 bases map to TRBD2. Unmatched junction bases numbered 5, after V lost 3 bases and J lost 2 bases. Per the germline V gene, CDR1 is SQVTM and CDR2 is ANQGSEA. The length of the CDR3 is 14 residues. The CDR3 nucleotides read TGCAGCGTTGAGAGCGGGGCCATCACAGATACGCAGTATTTT. Protein: CSVESGAITDTQYF.

This clone was counted only a few times. This chain connects TRBV18 to TRBJ1-4; weak D call: TRBD1 (6 bases). Germline V gives CDR1 KGHSH, CDR2 LQKENI. The CDR3 loop spans 16 amino acids. V dropped 0 bases and J dropped 5 bases, with 13 bases sitting between them. CDR3 residues: CASSPPNRAINEKLFF. In DNA form, the CDR3 reads TGTGCCAGCTCACCACCAAACAGGGCTATCAATGAAAAACTGTTTTTT.

This clone has just one count. The chain uses TRBV18 and TRBJ1-4, with 9 bases fitting TRBD1. Trimming removed 3 bases from V and 5 bases from J; junction bases left unmatched: 10. Germline assignment: CDR1 KGHSH and CDR2 LQKENI. The CDR3 length is 17 residues. This CDR3 is CASSPGRPGTGNEKLFF. Written as DNA, the CDR3 is TGTGCCAGCTCACCCGGTCGGCCCGGGACAGGGAATGAAAAACTGTTTTTT. Combining the CDR3 with reference TRBV18 and TRBJ1-4 gives the whole variable domain NAGVMQNPRHLVRRRGQEARLRCSPMKGHSHVYWYRQLPEEGLKFMVYLQKENIIDESGMPKERFSAEFPKEGPSILRIQQVVRGDSAAYFCASSPGRPGTGNEKLFFGSGTQLSVL.

The rearrangement links TRBV10-3 to TRBJ2-3; D gene ambiguous. The ends were cut back, 5 bases at V and 1 base at J, with 13 bases in the middle. Germline V gene lookup returns CDR1 ENHRY and CDR2 SYGVKD. The CDR3 is 15 amino acids. The CDR3 protein is CAISNRGLGTDTQYF. The CDR3 coding sequence is TGTGCCATCAGTAATCGCGGCCTGGGCACAGATACGCAGTATTTT.

This clone has a handful of counts. The rearrangement joins TRBV6-5 to TRBJ1-3, with a weak D call TRBD1 (5 bases). The CDR3 runs to 13 residues. V dropped 4 bases and J dropped 12 bases, with 16 bases sitting between them. Germline CDR1 MNHEY, CDR2 SVGAGI. The CDR3 protein is CASSSRPGWNIYF. The CDR3 DNA reads TGTGCCAGCAGTTCCCGACCAGGGTGGAACATATATTTT.

V and J are TRBV11-2 and TRBJ1-1; TRBD1 matches 7 bases. This CDR3 is 13 amino acids long. CDR1 is SGHAT and CDR2 is FQNNGV in the germline V gene. Trimming took 1 base from V and 11 from J; bases not matched to a gene: 7. This chain's CDR3 is CASSLGTGERAFF. Here the CDR3 DNA reads TGTGCCAGCAGCTTAGGAACAGGGGAGCGGGCTTTCTTT.

The V gene is TRBV9, the J gene TRBJ2-7; D is possibly TRBD2 (6 bases). From germline, CDR1 is SGDLS and CDR2 YYNGEE. This CDR3 region has 15 residues. The V end lost 7 bases, the J end lost 4 bases, and 21 bases lay between the germline ends. CDR3 protein: CASFTCGMWLYEQYF. The DNA for the CDR3 is TGTGCCAGCTTTACCTGCGGGATGTGGTTATACGAGCAGTACTTC.

V gene TRBV6-5 combines with J gene TRBJ2-7, with D perhaps assigned TRBD1 or TRBD2 (6 bases each). Trimming pared 9 bases from V and 2 bases from J, leaving 11 bases between. CDR1 and CDR2 (germline): MNHEY, SVGAGI. This CDR3 is built from 12 residues. The CDR3 sequence: CASRRGAYEQYF. The CDR3 DNA follows: TGTGCCAGTAGGAGGGGGGCCTACGAGCAGTACTTC.

The genes are TRBV4-3 and TRBJ2-1, with 8 bases that match TRBD1. V gave up 8 bases and J gave up 0 bases; unmatched junction bases: 6. CDR1 LGHNA and CDR2 YSLEER come from the germline V gene. The length of the CDR3 is 15 residues. CDR3 nucleotides: TGCGCCAGCCGGATCGACAGGGGCTCCTACAATGAGCAGTTCTTC. Residues: CASRIDRGSYNEQFF.

The V call is TRBV7-9, the J call TRBJ2-3; D remains ambiguous. The V gene lost 5 bases and the J gene lost 0 bases, with 12 bases spanning the gap. CDR1 SEHNR and CDR2 FQNEAQ come from the germline V gene (reference sequence). CDR3 size: 15 residues. CDR3 residues: CASSPQGLSTDTQYF. CDR3 nucleotides: TGTGCCAGCAGCCCCCAAGGTCTAAGCACAGATACGCAGTATTTT.

The chain combines TRBV24-1 with TRBJ2-2, with D unresolved. CDR1 and CDR2 from the germline V gene are KGHDR and SFDVKD. The CDR3 is 15 amino acids. Trimming took off 4 bases at V and 4 bases at J, with 12 bases between the two ends. Here the CDR3 reads CATSDPTVTTGELFF. The CDR3 region has the DNA TGTGCCACCAGTGACCCTACAGTGACCACCGGGGAGCTGTTTTTT.

J is TRBJ2-5 and V is TRBV7-2; 9 nucleotides match TRBD1. There are 17 residues in the CDR3. J lost 5 bases, V lost 3 bases, and 13 bases had no gene match. Looked up from germline, CDR1 is SGHTA and CDR2 is FQGNSA. The CDR3 spells CASSFGQGIGAWETQYF. For the CDR3, the DNA is TGTGCCAGCAGCTTCGGACAGGGGATTGGGGCGTGGGAGACCCAGTACTTC.

The V call is TRBV3-1 (or the pseudogene TRBV3-2), the J call TRBJ2-2, with 7 nucleotides matching TRBD1. The CDR3 sequence is 16 residues long. V was clipped by 0 bases and J by 6 bases; unmatched bases: 7. Germline CDR1 LGHDT, CDR2 YNNKEL (reference sequence). CDR3 in amino acids: CASSQEAGGSPGELFF. DNA for the CDR3: TGTGCCAGCAGCCAAGAGGCAGGGGGATCCCCCGGGGAGCTGTTTTTT.